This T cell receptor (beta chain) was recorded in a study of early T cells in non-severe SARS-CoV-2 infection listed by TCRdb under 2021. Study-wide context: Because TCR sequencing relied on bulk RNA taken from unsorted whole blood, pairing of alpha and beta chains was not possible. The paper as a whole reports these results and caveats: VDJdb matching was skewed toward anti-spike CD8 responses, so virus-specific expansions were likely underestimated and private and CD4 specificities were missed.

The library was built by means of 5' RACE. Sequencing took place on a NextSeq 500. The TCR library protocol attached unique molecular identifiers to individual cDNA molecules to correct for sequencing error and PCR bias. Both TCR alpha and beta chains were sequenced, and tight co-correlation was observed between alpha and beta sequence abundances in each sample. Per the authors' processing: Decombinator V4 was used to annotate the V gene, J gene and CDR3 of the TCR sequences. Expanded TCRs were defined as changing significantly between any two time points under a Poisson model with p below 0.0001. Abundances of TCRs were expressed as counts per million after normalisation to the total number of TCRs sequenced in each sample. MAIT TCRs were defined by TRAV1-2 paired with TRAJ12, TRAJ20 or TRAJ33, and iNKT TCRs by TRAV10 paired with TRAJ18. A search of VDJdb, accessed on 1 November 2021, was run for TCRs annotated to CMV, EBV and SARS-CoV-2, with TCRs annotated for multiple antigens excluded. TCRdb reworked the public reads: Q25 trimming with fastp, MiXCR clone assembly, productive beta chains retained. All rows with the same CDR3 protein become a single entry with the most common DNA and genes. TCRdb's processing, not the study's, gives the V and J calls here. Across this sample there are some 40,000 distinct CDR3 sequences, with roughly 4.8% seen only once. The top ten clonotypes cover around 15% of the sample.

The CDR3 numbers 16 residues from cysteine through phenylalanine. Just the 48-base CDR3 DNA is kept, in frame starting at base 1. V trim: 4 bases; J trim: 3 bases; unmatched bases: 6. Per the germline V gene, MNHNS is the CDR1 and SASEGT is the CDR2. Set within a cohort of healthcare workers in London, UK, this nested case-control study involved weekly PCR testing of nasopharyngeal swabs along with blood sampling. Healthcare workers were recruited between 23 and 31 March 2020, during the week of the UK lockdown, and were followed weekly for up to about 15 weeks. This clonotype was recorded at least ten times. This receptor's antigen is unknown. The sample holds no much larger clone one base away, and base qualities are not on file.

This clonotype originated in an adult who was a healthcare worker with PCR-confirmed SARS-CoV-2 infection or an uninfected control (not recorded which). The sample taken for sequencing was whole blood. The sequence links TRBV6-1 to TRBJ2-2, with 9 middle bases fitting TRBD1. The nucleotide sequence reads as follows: TGTGCCAGCAGTGGTCTGGACAGGGGTTACACCGGGGAGCTGTTTTTT. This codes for CASSGLDRGYTGELFF.